This TCR beta chain was identified in a study of OX40 agonist ivuxolimab in advanced cancers. Some clones are missing from TCRdb's copy, which holds only in-frame ones; the method was immunoSEQ multiplex PCR. The table records some 99,000 clones, roughly 94% of them present only once. V lost 2 bases, J lost 0 bases, and 13 bases stayed unmatched. The CDR3 is 19 residues long. This TCR came from an adult with an advanced solid tumor such as melanoma, head and neck, liver or kidney cancer. The rearrangement links TRBV23-1 to TRBJ1-5, with 7 bases fitting TRBD1. TRBV23-1 is sorted into the ORF group, with uncertain function. The sequencing here drew on CD4+ or CD8+ T cells sorted from blood, taken in a trial of the OX40 agonist ivuxolimab. The CDR3 sequence is CASSQGRPTGLDSNQPQHF. In DNA form, the CDR3 reads TGCGCCAGCAGTCAAGGGCGCCCGACAGGGCTGGATAGCAATCAGCCCCAGCATTTT.